Each of the 6 T cell receptor beta chains below was sequenced from the same sample in a study of cytomegalovirus exposure and HLA in healthy donors (dated by TCRdb to 2017 to 2019). Library preparation used the immunoSEQ multiplex PCR assay. For the multiplex PCR, a mixture combining 60 forward primers for TCR Vbeta segments and 13 reverse primers for TCR Jbeta segments was used. Sourced from immuneACCESS, this table was stored by TCRdb with only in-frame sequences that have V and J called. A share of the clones is absent; for the studies checked, an unresolved V gene accounts for under half, and the remainder has no known explanation. Present in this sample are roughly 200,000 clones, 80% to 90% of which were seen just once. The ten largest clonotypes hold roughly 1.3% of the sample. Input material: PBMCs. The receptors were sampled from a man aged 25 to 40 in good health and CMV-seronegative.

The V gene is TRBV27, the J gene TRBJ2-7; 8 bases fit TRBD2. V lost 6 bases and J lost 5; bases outside the gene matches: 12. The germline gives CDR1 MNHEY, CDR2 SMNVEV (reference sequence). The CDR3 loop spans 15 amino acids. The CDR3 loop reads CASSFGGGRIHEQYF. DNA of the CDR3: TGTGCCAGCAGCTTCGGGGGGGGGCGCATCCACGAGCAGTACTTC.

The rearrangement links TRBV4-2 to TRBJ2-3; 8 positions match TRBD2. V lost 2 bases to trimming and J lost 2 bases; unmatched junction nucleotides: 9. The length of the CDR3 is 17 residues. Germline CDR1 reads LGHNA; CDR2 reads YNFKEQ. This CDR3 is CASSQFQRGRITDTQYF. In DNA form, the CDR3 reads TGTGCCAGCAGCCAATTTCAGCGGGGGAGGATCACAGATACGCAGTATTTT.

Here the CDR3 DNA reads TGTGCCAGCAGCTTAACAGGGGGCGCGTACAATGAGCAGTTCTTC. Protein sequence: CASSLTGGAYNEQFF. This chain joins TRBV28 and TRBJ2-1; 9 bases are a match to TRBD1. CDR3 size: 15 residues. The V gene end was trimmed by 6 bases and the J gene end by 4 bases; junction bases not matched to a gene: 7. Germline CDR1 reads MDHEN; CDR2 reads SYDVKM.

The chain uses TRBV27 and TRBJ2-7, with TRBD1 matching over 9 bases. Trimming at V came to 4 bases and at J to 3 bases, leaving 10 bases not matched to a gene. Germline CDR1 reads MNHEY; CDR2 reads SMNVEV (reference sequence). This CDR3 comprises 16 residues. The CDR3 reads CASSSTGGWDLYEQYF. Written as DNA, the CDR3 is TGTGCCAGCAGTTCGACAGGGGGATGGGACCTCTACGAGCAGTACTTC.

This rearrangement joins TRBV6-5 to TRBJ1-6; D remains ambiguous. CDR3 length: 15 residues. V was trimmed by 0 bases and J by 7 bases, leaving 10 bases between them. Looked up from germline, CDR1 is MNHEY and CDR2 is SVGAGI. Written as DNA, the CDR3 is TGTGCCAGCAGTTACTCGAGCCGAGGAAATTCACCCCTCCACTTT. It specifies CASSYSSRGNSPLHF.

The gene calls are TRBV15 and TRBJ2-2, with D possibly matching TRBD2 (5 bases). Germline CDR1 LNHNV, CDR2 YYDKDF (reference sequence). Trimming took off 0 bases at V and 6 bases at J, with 11 bases between the two ends. This CDR3 region has 15 residues. The CDR3 loop is CATSRDRRWAGELFF. The CDR3 bases are TGTGCCACCAGCAGAGATCGGAGGTGGGCCGGGGAGCTGTTTTTT.